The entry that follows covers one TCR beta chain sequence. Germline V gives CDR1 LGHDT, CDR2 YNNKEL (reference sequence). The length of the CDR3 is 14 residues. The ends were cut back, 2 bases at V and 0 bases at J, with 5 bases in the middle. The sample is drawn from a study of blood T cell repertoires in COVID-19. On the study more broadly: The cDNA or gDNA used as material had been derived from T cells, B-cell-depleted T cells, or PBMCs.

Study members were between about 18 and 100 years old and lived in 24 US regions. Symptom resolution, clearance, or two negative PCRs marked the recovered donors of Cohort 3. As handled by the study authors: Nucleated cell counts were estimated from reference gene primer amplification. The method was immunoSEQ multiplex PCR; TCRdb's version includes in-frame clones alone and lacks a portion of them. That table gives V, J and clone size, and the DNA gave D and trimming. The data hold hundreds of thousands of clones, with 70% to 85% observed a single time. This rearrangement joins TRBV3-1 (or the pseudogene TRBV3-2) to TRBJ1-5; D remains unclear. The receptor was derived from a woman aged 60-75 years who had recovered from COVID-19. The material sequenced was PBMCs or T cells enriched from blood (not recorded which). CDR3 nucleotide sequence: TGTGCCAGCAGCCAACAGTATAGCAATCAGCCCCAGCATTTT. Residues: CASSQQYSNQPQHF.